What follows describes a single TCR beta chain. Its antigen is unknown. No quality values exist for individual bases; no much larger clone is one base distant. The CDR3, cysteine through phenylalanine, is 14 amino acids long. Only the CDR3 part of the read is kept: 42 bases, read in frame from the first base. Trimming costs V 5 bases and J 4 bases, and their ends lie 14 bases apart. CDR1 SGHVS and CDR2 FQNEAQ were looked up in the germline V gene. The time point label for this specimen denotes: baseline before first vaccination. The intended sense of this specimen's treatment or condition label: meningococcal conjugate vaccine given as trial control. Vaccinee samples came from UK trials COV001 and COV002, including a single-blind randomized controlled phase 2/3 trial of AZD1222 (ChAdOx1 nCoV-19) in healthy adults. For TCRbeta chain sequencing, PBMC samples were collected from trial participants at day 0 and at day 28 after the second dose.

The sample comes from a study of T cell responses to AZD1222 COVID-19 vaccine (dated by TCRdb to the early 2020s). A note on the overall study: TCR sequencing was performed for roughly 240 trial participants, of whom 207 were given two doses of AZD1222 and around 25 were given two doses of MenACWY control vaccine. Trial participants were enrolled by age into subgroups of 18-55, 56-69 and 70-plus years, and approximately 150, 30 and 60 TCR-sequenced participants, respectively, were included in these subgroups.

The CDR3 regions of human TCRbeta chains were analyzed by immunosequencing. The original methods were these. Repertoire TCRs were checked for matches against a reference library of SARS-CoV-2-specific TCRs that had been generated using the MIRA antigen-specificity platform. Breadth was defined as the fraction of unique TCRs that were SARS-CoV-2-associated, and depth was defined as the fraction of total T cells that were SARS-CoV-2-associated. Using the MIRA data, every spike-specific TCR was mapped to the spike region that the TCR reacted to and assigned to either a CD4 or a CD8 class. Log10-transformed breadth and depth values were compared by one-way ANOVA with Sidak's multiple comparisons tests. Held by TCRdb, this immuneACCESS table contains in-frame sequences only and omits some clones. Under half of the omission traces to an unresolved V gene where checked; the cause of the rest is unknown. That table furnishes V, J and clone size, whereas the DNA furnished D and trimming. The sample table contains about 160,000 clones; only one count was recorded for roughly 94% of them. The ten largest clonotypes hold less than 4.5% of the sample.

Overall study results and their limits: The vaccine-associated CD4 TCRs covered the entire spike protein, and the dominant responses fell in regions 160-218 and 743-854. Spike-specific TCR breadth and depth rose significantly after two AZD1222 doses compared with day 0 and with MenACWY recipients. Because no samples from the day 14 peak response were available, repertoires could be characterized only after the peak T cell response. Conclusions about previously exposed vaccinees are limited because only six or seven AZD1222 recipients were SARS-CoV-2 seropositive at baseline. The 56-69-year group was small, and its depth increase did not reach significance, likely because of low power. Participants were mostly white British, with more females than males. The authors suggested clonal diversity may have been underestimated. Reportedly, almost half of the unique spike-specific TCRs recognized epitopes lying outside the regions that are mutated in the B.1.351 and B.1.1.7 variants.

The sequence joins TRBV7-8 to TRBJ1-2; the D gene is perhaps TRBD1, from 5 matching bases. The specimen was peripheral blood, collected on day 0 of MenACWY control vaccination. This TCR was sampled from an adult in good health. The CDR3 region reads CASSPGTAGYGYTF. The nucleotide sequence is TGTGCCAGCAGCCCCGGGACGGCCGGCTATGGCTACACCTTC.